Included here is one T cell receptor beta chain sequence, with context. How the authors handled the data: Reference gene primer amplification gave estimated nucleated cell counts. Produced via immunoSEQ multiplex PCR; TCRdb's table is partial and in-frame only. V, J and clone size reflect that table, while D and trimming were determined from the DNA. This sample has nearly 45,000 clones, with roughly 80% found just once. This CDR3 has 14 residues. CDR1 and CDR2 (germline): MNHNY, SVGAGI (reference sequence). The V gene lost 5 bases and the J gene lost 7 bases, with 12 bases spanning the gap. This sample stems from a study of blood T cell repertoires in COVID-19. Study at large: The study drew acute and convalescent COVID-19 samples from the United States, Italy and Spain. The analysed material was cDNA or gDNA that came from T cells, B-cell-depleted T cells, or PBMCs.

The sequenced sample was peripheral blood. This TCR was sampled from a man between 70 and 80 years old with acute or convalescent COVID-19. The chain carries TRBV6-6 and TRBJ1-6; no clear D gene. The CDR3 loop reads CASSAGAGNSPLHF. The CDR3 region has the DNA TGTGCCAGCAGTGCGGGCGCTGGGAATTCACCCCTCCACTTT.